This TCR beta chain was recorded in a study of T cell responses to AZD1222 COVID-19 vaccine. Comment on this clone: Its antigen is currently unknown.

The assay was immunoSEQ multiplex PCR, and TCRdb's table has in-frame clones only and misses some. The profile covers over 45,000 clones, with about nine tenths appearing a single time and about 5.2% taken by the ten largest. Trimming left V 4 bases short and J 7 bases short, with 17 bases between. Germline V gene sequence: CDR1 MGHDK, CDR2 SYGVNS. The CDR3 is 15 residues long. General study findings and limits: Repertoire sampling happened only post peak T cell response.

This sample comprised peripheral blood, obtained 28 days after the second AZD1222 dose. The receptor comes from an adult who received the AZD1222 COVID-19 vaccine. The chain is built from TRBV25-1 and TRBJ2-1, with a weak D call TRBD2 (6 bases). Here the CDR3 DNA reads TGTGCCAGCAGTGCCCGGGACTCACAAGTTAATGAGCAGTTCTTC. Translated, it gives CASSARDSQVNEQFF.